One and the same sample provided the 26 T cell receptor beta chains below, sequenced in a study of liver allograft versus peripheral blood T cells. Study in general: Graft-liver T cell receptor repertoires were compared against recipient peripheral blood repertoires.

Each CDR3 protein gets one entry after TCRdb re-called the reads with MiXCR. The sample holds 8,500 to 9,500 distinct CDR3 sequences; approximately 20% are singletons and the top ten take around 5.4%. These receptors were obtained from a human patient who had a liver transplant. The graft donor may have contributed some T cells.

The rearrangement uses TRBV6-1 and TRBJ1-5; possible D gene TRBD1, 6 bases. The CDR3 loop spans 15 amino acids. V was clipped by 2 bases and J by 4 bases, with 12 bases between them. CDR1 and CDR2 from the germline V gene are MNHNS and SASEGT. In nucleotides, the CDR3 is TGTGCCAGCAGTGAACCGGCAGGGGCTAATCAGCCCCAGCATTTT. This codes for CASSEPAGANQPQHF.

Sample share makes this clonotype medium-sized. This rearrangement joins TRBV19 to TRBJ2-1, with 14 bases fitting TRBD2. Germline CDR1 and CDR2: LNHDA and SQIVND (reference sequence). The CDR3 extends over 17 amino acids. J gave up 6 bases and V 0 bases, and 4 bases lay outside the gene matches. The CDR3 DNA follows: TGTGCCAGTAGTATAGACCCGACTAGCGGGGGGGCCAATGAGCAGTTCTTC. Translation: CASSIDPTSGGANEQFF.

The chain has TRBV9 and TRBJ1-4; no definite D call. The CDR3 has 14 residues. With 0 bases removed from V and 1 base from J, the gap between germline ends came to 4 bases. From germline, CDR1 is SGDLS and CDR2 YYNGEE. This chain's CDR3 is CASSVAVTNEKLFF. DNA for the CDR3: TGTGCCAGCAGCGTAGCCGTAACTAATGAAAAACTGTTTTTT.

This clonotype was picked up many times. The V call is TRBV14, the J call TRBJ2-5; TRBD1 is a possible D gene (6 bases). V shed 3 bases and J shed 4 bases, with 15 bases lying between them. Per the germline V gene, CDR1 is SGHDN and CDR2 is FVKESK. This CDR3 spans 15 amino acids. The DNA for the CDR3 is TGTGCCAGCAGCCAGGGGACCAGGGGCCGAGAGACCCAGTACTTC. Its protein is CASSQGTRGRETQYF.

In this sample, this clonotype is medium-sized. The chain joins TRBV19 to TRBJ2-1; 9 nucleotides line up with TRBD2. Per the germline V gene, CDR1 is LNHDA and CDR2 is SQIVND (reference sequence). The CDR3 extends over 15 amino acids. Losses at the gene ends were 5 bases for V and 3 bases for J; bases not matched to a gene: 5. The CDR3 DNA follows: TGTGCCAGTAGTGGGGGACTAGCCAGCTACAATGAGCAGTTCTTC. Its translation is CASSGGLASYNEQFF. The full variable domain, completed using reference TRBV19 and TRBJ2-1, is DGGITQSPKYLFRKEGQNVTLSCEQNLNHDAMYWYRQDPGQGLRLIYYSQIVNDFQKGDIAEGYSVSREKKESFPLTVTSAQKNPTAFYLCASSGGLASYNEQFFGPGTRLTVL.

This clonotype was detected only a few times. The genes are TRBV20-1 and TRBJ2-3; D may correspond to TRBD1 or TRBD2 (5 bases each). CDR1 is DFQATT and CDR2 is SNEGSKA in the germline V gene (reference sequence). Trimming removed 4 bases at V and 1 base at J, with 9 bases between. The CDR3 sequence is 13 residues long. CDR3 DNA: TGCAGTGCTAACCGGGACCGCACAGATACGCAGTATTTT. Protein sequence: CSANRDRTDTQYF.

This clonotype is medium-sized in the sample. The genes are TRBV6-6 and TRBJ1-1; perhaps TRBD1 as D (5 bases). There are 13 residues in the CDR3. Germline V CDR1 and CDR2: MNHNY, SVGAGI (reference sequence). V was trimmed by 8 bases and J by 4 bases, leaving 14 bases between them. CDR3 coding DNA: TGTGCCAGCGTCGATGGGGCGGGCACTGAAGCTTTCTTT. Its translation: CASVDGAGTEAFF.

This sequence joins TRBV30 and TRBJ1-1, with D unresolved. The V gene's germline CDR1 is GTSNPN and CDR2 SVGIG (reference sequence). V was pared by 0 bases and J by 1 base, with 6 bases between. The CDR3 has 13 amino acids. CDR3: CAWSVMANTEAFF. The CDR3 region has the DNA TGTGCCTGGAGTGTAATGGCGAACACTGAAGCTTTCTTT.

In its sample, this clonotype was seen many times. The V gene is TRBV30, the J gene TRBJ2-5, with D possibly being TRBD1 (8 bases). The CDR3 loop spans 13 amino acids. Germline CDR1 is GTSNPN and CDR2 is SVGIG (reference sequence). V was pared by 3 bases and J by 4 bases, with 12 bases between. This chain's CDR3 is CAWSTGGGETQYF. The CDR3 region has the DNA TGTGCCTGGAGCACAGGGGGGGGAGAGACCCAGTACTTC.

V gene TRBV5-4 combines with J gene TRBJ2-5, with D hard to call. Trimming shortened V by 0 bases and J by 1 base, and 10 bases separated the two germline ends. This CDR3 is built from 15 residues. Germline V gene sequence: CDR1 SGHNT, CDR2 YYREEE (reference sequence). The CDR3, as DNA: TGTGCCAGCAGCTTGGAGGCTACTTCCCAAGAGACCCAGTACTTC. Protein: CASSLEATSQETQYF.

V and J are TRBV7-2 and TRBJ2-1; the D gene is possibly TRBD2 (6 bases). The CDR3 is 16 amino acids. The ends were cut back, 6 bases at V and 4 bases at J, with 19 bases in the middle. Germline CDR1 is SGHTA and CDR2 is FQGNSA. The CDR3 is CASSHAGTGVYNEQFF. In nucleotides, the CDR3 is TGTGCCAGCAGTCACGCCGGGACTGGAGTATACAATGAGCAGTTCTTC.

This chain connects TRBV20-1 to TRBJ1-1, with 9 positions matching TRBD1. This CDR3 region has 14 residues. The V gene's germline CDR1 is DFQATT and CDR2 SNEGSKA (reference sequence). V lost 3 bases and J lost 0; bases outside the gene matches: 2. CDR3 protein: CSARGQGVNTEAFF. CDR3 nucleotide sequence: TGCAGTGCTAGGGGACAGGGAGTGAACACTGAAGCTTTCTTT.

Ten or more counts support this clonotype. V and J are TRBV9 and TRBJ2-2; D is ambiguous. This CDR3 region has 15 residues. CDR1 and CDR2 (germline): SGDLS, YYNGEE. V was shortened by 0 bases and J by 5 bases, with 11 bases between the two germline ends. This CDR3 reads CASSVEVVGTGELFF. The CDR3 DNA is TGTGCCAGCAGCGTAGAAGTGGTAGGTACCGGGGAGCTGTTTTTT.

By sample fraction, this clonotype is medium-sized (0.01 to 0.1%). The chain combines TRBV19 with TRBJ2-1; D call uncertain. V lost 3 bases to trimming and J lost 5 bases, with 11 bases between them. The CDR3 is 14 amino acids. The germline V gene encodes CDR1 LNHDA and CDR2 SQIVND (reference sequence). The CDR3 region is CASSMSHQNNEQFF. The CDR3 bases are TGTGCCAGTAGTATGAGCCACCAAAACAATGAGCAGTTCTTC.

This rearrangement joins TRBV6-2 or TRBV6-3 to TRBJ1-5; 7 bases are shared with TRBD1. Germline V CDR1 and CDR2: MNHEY, SVGEGT. Trimming at V came to 7 bases and at J to 4 bases, leaving 4 bases not matched to a gene. CDR3 length: 13 residues. CDR3 residues: CASMDRINQPQHF. CDR3 coding DNA: TGTGCCAGCATGGACAGGATTAATCAGCCCCAGCATTTT.

This clonotype is classed as medium-sized. The chain combines TRBV24-1 with TRBJ1-1, with TRBD1 matching over 7 bases. The CDR3 runs 16 residues. The V gene end was trimmed by 4 bases and the J gene end by 4 bases; junction bases not matched to a gene: 11. Per the germline V gene, CDR1 is KGHDR and CDR2 is SFDVKD. The CDR3 here is CATSDTAQGLGTEAFF. The CDR3 DNA follows: TGTGCCACCAGTGACACCGCACAGGGGTTGGGCACTGAAGCTTTCTTT.

This clonotype qualifies as medium-sized (0.01 to 0.1%). J is TRBJ2-7 and V is TRBV10-3, with D maybe TRBD1 (6 bases). V was trimmed by 4 bases and J by 1 base, leaving 11 bases between them. The CDR3 runs 14 residues. Germline values: CDR1 ENHRY, CDR2 SYGVKD. CDR3 DNA: TGTGCCATCAGTGCAGGGGATTCTTCCTACGAGCAGTACTTC. Amino acid sequence: CAISAGDSSYEQYF.

The rearrangement uses TRBV28 and TRBJ1-3; D might be TRBD1 (6 bases). Germline loops: CDR1 MDHEN, CDR2 SYDVKM. CDR3 length equals 18 residues. V lost 5 bases to trimming and J lost 0 bases, with 20 bases between them. The DNA of the CDR3 is TGTGCCAGCAGTCTTACCGGGACATCCATCCGCTCTGGAAACACCATATATTTT. Translation gives CASSLTGTSIRSGNTIYF.

This chain connects TRBV20-1 to TRBJ1-5; the D is unclear. The CDR3 has 13 amino acids. V was clipped by 3 bases and J by 5 bases, with 11 bases between them. The V gene's germline CDR1 is DFQATT and CDR2 SNEGSKA (reference sequence). The CDR3 DNA is TGCAGTGCTAGCGTCGGGAAAGATCAGCCCCAGCATTTT. Its translation is CSASVGKDQPQHF.

By proportion, this clonotype is medium-sized. J is TRBJ1-4 and V is TRBV6-5, with 9 bases identical to TRBD1. CDR1 MNHEY and CDR2 SVGAGI come from the germline V gene. The trim removed 5 bases at V and 7 bases at J, leaving 8 bases unmatched. The CDR3 totals 15 residues. This CDR3 reads CASSRGGQGGEKLFF. DNA of the CDR3: TGTGCCAGCAGTCGGGGGGGACAGGGTGGTGAAAAACTGTTTTTT.

This clonotype is medium-sized by share. This chain joins TRBV19 and TRBJ1-2, with D tentatively TRBD1 (5 bases). Trimming shortened V by 5 bases and J by 8 bases, and 12 bases separated the two germline ends. The germline CDR1 and CDR2 sequences are LNHDA and SQIVND (reference sequence). The CDR3 covers 12 residues. In DNA, the CDR3 is TGTGCCAGTAGTCCTCGCAGGGACGGCTACACCTTC. Translating gives CASSPRRDGYTF.

This clonotype was observed at least ten times. The chain is built from TRBV6-5 and TRBJ1-1, with unresolved D. Germline CDR1 and CDR2: MNHEY and SVGAGI. The CDR3 extends over 15 amino acids. The V gene lost 2 bases and the J gene lost 1 base, with 11 bases spanning the gap. The DNA for the CDR3 is TGTGCCAGCAGTTACAACGGCAGGACGAACACTGAAGCTTTCTTT. It translates to CASSYNGRTNTEAFF.

Relative to its sample, this clonotype is medium-sized (0.01 to 0.1%). The genes are TRBV10-3 and TRBJ2-2, with 11 bases identical to TRBD2. Trimming at V came to 2 bases and at J to 5 bases, leaving 4 bases not matched to a gene. The length of the CDR3 is 16 residues. CDR1 is ENHRY and CDR2 is SYGVKD in the germline V gene. CDR3 bases: TGTGCCATCAGTGAGATTAGCGGGAGGGGAACCGGGGAGCTGTTTTTT. Its translation: CAISEISGRGTGELFF.

The table lists this clonotype with a few counts. V gene TRBV7-3 combines with J gene TRBJ2-3; 15 nucleotides align to TRBD2. The V and J ends lost 3 bases and 3 bases, in that order; junction bases with no gene match: 1. CDR1 is SGHTA, CDR2 FQGTGA, per germline. The CDR3 runs 16 residues. This chain's CDR3 is CASSFGLAGGTDTQYF. The CDR3 DNA reads TGTGCCAGCAGCTTTGGACTAGCGGGAGGGACAGATACGCAGTATTTT. Variable domain in full (rest from reference TRBV7-3 and TRBJ2-3): GAGVSQTPSNKVTEKGKYVELRCDPISGHTALYWYRQSLGQGPEFLIYFQGTGAADDSGLPNDRFFAVRPEGSVSTLKIQRTERGDSAVYLCASSFGLAGGTDTQYFGPGTRLTVL.

Sample share makes this clonotype medium-sized. The chain couples TRBV27 to TRBJ2-7; D might be TRBD1 (5 bases). Trimming shortened V by 5 bases and J by 2 bases, and 10 bases separated the two germline ends. Germline V gene data show CDR1 as MNHEY and CDR2 as SMNVEV (reference sequence). CDR3 length: 13 residues. The DNA for the CDR3 is TGTGCCAGCAGTCGACAGCGCACCTACGAGCAGTACTTC. Translation: CASSRQRTYEQYF.

A word on this clonotype: Being one base from a much bigger clone, this may be a read error. The chain is built from TRBV6-2 or TRBV6-3 and TRBJ2-1; 13 bases map to TRBD2. Germline assignment: CDR1 MNHEY and CDR2 SVGEGT. V lost 6 bases and J lost 0; bases outside the gene matches: 11. The CDR3 has 19 amino acids. The CDR3 DNA follows: TGTGCCAGCAGATACCGCGGACTAGCGGGAGTGAGCTCCTACAATGAGCAGTTCTTC. Translated: CASRYRGLAGVSSYNEQFF.